This TCR beta chain comes out of a study of tumor-infiltrating lymphocytes in primary liver carcinoma. Unsorted bulk tissue (roughly 19-31 mg) underwent RNA and DNA co-extraction. Starting from about 0.5 ug of total RNA, TCR beta cDNA was produced with a primer in the constant region. Three nested multiplex PCR rounds, a slightly modified ARM-PCR, produced the libraries for TCR beta. A C-beta reverse primer was combined with TRBV1-TRBV30 forward primers in the first two PCR rounds, and each round had roughly 9 cycles. TCRdb re-derived calls from the multiplex PCR reads in MiXCR, one entry per CDR3 protein. Of about 92,000 distinct CDR3 sequences listed, approximately 72% were seen once; the top ten hold under 30%. Trimming took off 2 bases at V and 3 bases at J, with 16 bases between the two ends. The CDR3 length is 17 residues. The germline gives CDR1 SEHNR, CDR2 FQNEAQ (reference sequence).

The gene calls are TRBV7-9 and TRBJ1-4, with D maybe TRBD1 (5 bases). The sequence was collected from a middle-aged man with primary liver carcinoma and hepatitis B virus infection. Sequencing input: tumor-adjacent normal liver tissue. The CDR3 region has the DNA TGTGCCAGCAGCTTATACGGGGGAACGGGGGCTAATGAAAAACTGTTTTTT. Translation gives CASSLYGGTGANEKLFF. Filled out from reference TRBV7-9 and TRBJ1-4, the complete variable domain reads DTGVSQNPRHKITKRGQNVTFRCDPISEHNRLYWYRQTLGQGPEFLTYFQNEAQLEKSRLLSDRFSAERPKGSFSTLEIQRTEQGDSAMYLCASSLYGGTGANEKLFFGSGTQLSVL.